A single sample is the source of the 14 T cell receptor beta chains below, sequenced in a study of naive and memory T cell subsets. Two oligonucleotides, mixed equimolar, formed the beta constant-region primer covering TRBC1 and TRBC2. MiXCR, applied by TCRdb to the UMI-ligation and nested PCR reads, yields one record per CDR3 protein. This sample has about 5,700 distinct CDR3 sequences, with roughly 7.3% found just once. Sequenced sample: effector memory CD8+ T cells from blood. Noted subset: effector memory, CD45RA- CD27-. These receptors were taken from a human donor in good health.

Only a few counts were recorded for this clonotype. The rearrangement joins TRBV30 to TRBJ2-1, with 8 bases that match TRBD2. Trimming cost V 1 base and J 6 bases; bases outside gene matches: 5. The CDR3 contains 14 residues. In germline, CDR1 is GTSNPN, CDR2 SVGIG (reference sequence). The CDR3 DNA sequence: TGTGCCTGGAGTGATAAGCGGGAGACCAATGAGCAGTTCTTC. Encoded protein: CAWSDKRETNEQFF.

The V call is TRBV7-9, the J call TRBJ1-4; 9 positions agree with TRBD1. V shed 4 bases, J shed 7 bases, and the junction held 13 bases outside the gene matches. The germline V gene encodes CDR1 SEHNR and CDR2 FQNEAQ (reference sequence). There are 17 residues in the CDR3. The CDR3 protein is CASSSKGGRDRAEKLFF. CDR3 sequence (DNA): TGTGCCAGCAGCTCGAAGGGGGGCCGGGACAGGGCTGAAAAACTGTTTTTT.

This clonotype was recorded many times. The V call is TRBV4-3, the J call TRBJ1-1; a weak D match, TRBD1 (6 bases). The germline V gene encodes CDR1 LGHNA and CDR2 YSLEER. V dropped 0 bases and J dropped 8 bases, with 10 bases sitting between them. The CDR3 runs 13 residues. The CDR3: CASSQDGGREAFF. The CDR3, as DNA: TGCGCCAGCAGCCAAGACGGGGGGCGGGAAGCTTTCTTT.

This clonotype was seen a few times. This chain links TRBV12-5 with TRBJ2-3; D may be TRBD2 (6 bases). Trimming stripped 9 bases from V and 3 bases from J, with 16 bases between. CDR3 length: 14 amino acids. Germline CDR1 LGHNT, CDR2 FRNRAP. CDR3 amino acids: CARPPREVTDTQYF. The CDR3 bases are TGTGCTAGGCCTCCGAGGGAGGTTACAGATACGCAGTATTTT.

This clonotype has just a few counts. As DNA, the CDR3 is TGCAGCGTTGGCGAACCGGGACTAGCGTCCACAGATACGCAGTATTTT. This gives the protein CSVGEPGLASTDTQYF. The genes are TRBV29-1 and TRBJ2-3; 10 bases are a match to TRBD2. CDR1 and CDR2 (germline): SQVTM, ANQGSEA. V lost 4 bases to trimming and J lost 2 bases; unmatched junction nucleotides: 9. The CDR3 loop spans 16 amino acids.

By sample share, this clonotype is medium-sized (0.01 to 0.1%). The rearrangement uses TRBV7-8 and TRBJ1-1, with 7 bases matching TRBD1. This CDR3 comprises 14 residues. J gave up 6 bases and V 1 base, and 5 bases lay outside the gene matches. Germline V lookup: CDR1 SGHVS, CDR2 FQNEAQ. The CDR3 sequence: CASSLVGQGAEAFF. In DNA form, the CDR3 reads TGTGCCAGCAGCTTAGTTGGGCAGGGGGCTGAAGCTTTCTTT.

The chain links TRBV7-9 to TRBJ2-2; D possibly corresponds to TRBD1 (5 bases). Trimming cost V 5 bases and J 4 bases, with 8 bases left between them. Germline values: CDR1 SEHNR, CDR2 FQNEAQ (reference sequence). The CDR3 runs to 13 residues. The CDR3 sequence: CASSRDSTGELFF. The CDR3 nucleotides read TGTGCCAGCAGCAGAGACAGCACCGGGGAGCTGTTTTTT.

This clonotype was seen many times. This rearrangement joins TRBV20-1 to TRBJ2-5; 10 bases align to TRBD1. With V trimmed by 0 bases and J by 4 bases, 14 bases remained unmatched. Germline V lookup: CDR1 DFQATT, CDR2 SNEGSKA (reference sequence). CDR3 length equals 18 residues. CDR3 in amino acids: CSARDLETGGAPGETQYF. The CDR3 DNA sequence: TGCAGTGCTAGAGATCTCGAGACAGGGGGCGCCCCGGGAGAGACCCAGTACTTC.

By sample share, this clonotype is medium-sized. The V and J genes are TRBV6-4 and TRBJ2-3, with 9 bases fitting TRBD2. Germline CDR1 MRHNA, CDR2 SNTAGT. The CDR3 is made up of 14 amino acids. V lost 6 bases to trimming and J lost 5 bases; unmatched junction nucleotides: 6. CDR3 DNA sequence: TGTGCCAGCAGCCCAGCGGGGGGAGAAGATACGCAGTATTTT. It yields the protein CASSPAGGEDTQYF.

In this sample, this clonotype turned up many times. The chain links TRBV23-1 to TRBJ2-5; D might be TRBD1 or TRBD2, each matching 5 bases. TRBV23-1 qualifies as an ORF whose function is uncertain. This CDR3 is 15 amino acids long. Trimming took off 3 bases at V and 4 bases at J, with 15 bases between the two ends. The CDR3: CASSHRWPGPETQYF. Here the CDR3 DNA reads TGCGCCAGCAGTCATAGGTGGCCGGGGCCAGAGACCCAGTACTTC.

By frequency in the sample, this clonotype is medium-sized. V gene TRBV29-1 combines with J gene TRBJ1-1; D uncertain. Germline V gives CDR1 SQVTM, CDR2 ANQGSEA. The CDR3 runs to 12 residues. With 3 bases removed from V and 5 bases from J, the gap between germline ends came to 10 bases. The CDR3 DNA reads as TGCAGCGTTGAGGTGAGGGATACTGAAGCTTTCTTT. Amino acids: CSVEVRDTEAFF.

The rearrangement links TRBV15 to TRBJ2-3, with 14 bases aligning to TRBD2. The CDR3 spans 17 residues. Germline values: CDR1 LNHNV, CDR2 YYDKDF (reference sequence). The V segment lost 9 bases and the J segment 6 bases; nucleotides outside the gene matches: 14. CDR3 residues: CATYFGLAGGGGDTQYF. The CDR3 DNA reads TGTGCCACATATTTCGGACTAGCGGGAGGAGGGGGGGATACGCAGTATTTT.

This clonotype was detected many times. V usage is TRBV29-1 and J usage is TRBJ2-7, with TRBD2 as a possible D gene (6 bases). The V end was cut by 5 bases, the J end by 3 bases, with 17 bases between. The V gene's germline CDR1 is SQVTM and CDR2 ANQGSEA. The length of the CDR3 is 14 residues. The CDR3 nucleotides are TGCAGCGTTAAGGTTCTCCCGGAGGGCTACGAGCAGTACTTC. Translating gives CSVKVLPEGYEQYF.

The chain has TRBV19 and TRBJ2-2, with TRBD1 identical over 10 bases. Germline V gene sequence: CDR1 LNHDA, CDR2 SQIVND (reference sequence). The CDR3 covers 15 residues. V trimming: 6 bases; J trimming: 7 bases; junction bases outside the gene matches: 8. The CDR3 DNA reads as TGTGCCAGTAGCCCTGGACAGGGGGGGGTCGGGGAGCTGTTTTTT. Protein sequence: CASSPGQGGVGELFF.